This T cell receptor (beta chain) emerged from a study of cytomegalovirus exposure and HLA in healthy donors. Overall study findings and caveats: There were some public TCRs occurring in many donors, but most TCR sequences were rare. Most subjects had HLA-A and HLA-B alleles reportedly predicted accurately by TCR beta sequences.

As regards this clone: Its antigen is as yet unknown.

The CDR3 contains 14 residues. Germline CDR1 PRHDT, CDR2 FYEKMQ (reference sequence). Between the trimmed V and J ends, which lost 2 bases and 0 bases, there was a span of 7 bases. The study ran its PCR with 60 Vbeta and 13 Jbeta primers. TCRdb keeps only in-frame clones here, not all; method: immunoSEQ multiplex PCR. The table includes some 120,000 clones, about 10% detected once. This TCR was recovered from a man aged 25 to 40 in good health and CMV-seronegative. This rearrangement joins TRBV13 to TRBJ1-1; D may be TRBD1 (5 bases). The sequenced sample was PBMCs. The CDR3 coding sequence is TGTGCCAGCAGCTTACAGGGTATGAACACTGAAGCTTTCTTT. Translated, it gives CASSLQGMNTEAFF.